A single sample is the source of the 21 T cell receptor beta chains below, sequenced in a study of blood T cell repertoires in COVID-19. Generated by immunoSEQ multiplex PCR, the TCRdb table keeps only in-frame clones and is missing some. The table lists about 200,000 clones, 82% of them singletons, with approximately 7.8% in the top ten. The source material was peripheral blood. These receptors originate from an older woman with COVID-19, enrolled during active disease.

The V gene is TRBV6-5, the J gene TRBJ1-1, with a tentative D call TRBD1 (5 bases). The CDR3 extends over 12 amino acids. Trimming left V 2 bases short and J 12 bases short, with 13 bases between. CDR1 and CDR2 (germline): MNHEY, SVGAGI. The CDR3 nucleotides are TGTGCCAGCAGTTACGGGGCAGGGAAATCTTTCTTT. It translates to CASSYGAGKSFF.

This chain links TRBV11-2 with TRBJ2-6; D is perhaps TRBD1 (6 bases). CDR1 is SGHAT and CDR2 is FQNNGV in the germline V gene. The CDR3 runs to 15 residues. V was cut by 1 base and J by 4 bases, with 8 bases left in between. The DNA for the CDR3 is TGTGCCAGCAGCTTAGTAGGACAGGGGGCCAACGTCCTGACTTTC. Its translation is CASSLVGQGANVLTF.

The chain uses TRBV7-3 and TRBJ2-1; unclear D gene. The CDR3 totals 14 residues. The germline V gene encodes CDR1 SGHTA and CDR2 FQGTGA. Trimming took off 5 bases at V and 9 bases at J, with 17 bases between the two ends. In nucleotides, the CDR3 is TGTGCCAGCAGCCCTCATCCAATTGGCGGTGAGCAGTTCTTC. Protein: CASSPHPIGGEQFF.

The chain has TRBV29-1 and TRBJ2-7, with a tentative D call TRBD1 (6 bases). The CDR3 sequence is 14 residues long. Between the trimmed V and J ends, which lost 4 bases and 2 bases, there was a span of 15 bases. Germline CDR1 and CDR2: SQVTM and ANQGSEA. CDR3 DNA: TGCAGCGTTGGGGGACACCAAACAACCTACGAGCAGTACTTC. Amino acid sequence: CSVGGHQTTYEQYF.

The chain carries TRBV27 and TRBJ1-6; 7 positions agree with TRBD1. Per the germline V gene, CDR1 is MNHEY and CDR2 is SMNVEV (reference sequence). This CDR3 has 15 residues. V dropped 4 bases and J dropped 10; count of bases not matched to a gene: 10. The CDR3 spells CASSWFRQGDSPLHF. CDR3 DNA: TGTGCCAGCAGTTGGTTCCGACAGGGTGACTCACCCCTCCACTTT.

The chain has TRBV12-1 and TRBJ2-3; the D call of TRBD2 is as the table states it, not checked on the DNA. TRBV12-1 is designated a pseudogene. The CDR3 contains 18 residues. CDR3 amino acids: CASSSRTSGDQQSDGQYF. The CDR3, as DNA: TGTGCCAGCAGCTCCCGGACTAGCGGGGACCAACAGAGTGATGGGCAGTATTTT.

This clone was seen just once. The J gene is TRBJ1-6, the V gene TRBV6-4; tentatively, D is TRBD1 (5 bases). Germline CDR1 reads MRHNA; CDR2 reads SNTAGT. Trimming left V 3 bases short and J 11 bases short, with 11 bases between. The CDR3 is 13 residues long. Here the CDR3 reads CASSESRGAPLHF. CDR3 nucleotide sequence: TGTGCCAGCAGTGAATCCCGGGGGGCACCCCTCCACTTT.

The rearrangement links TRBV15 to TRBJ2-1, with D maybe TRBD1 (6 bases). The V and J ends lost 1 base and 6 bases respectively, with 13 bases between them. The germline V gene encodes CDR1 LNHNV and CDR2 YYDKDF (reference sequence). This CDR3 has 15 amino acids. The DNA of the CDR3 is TGTGCCACCAGCAGAGCCGGGACACAGTCCAATGAGCAGTTCTTC. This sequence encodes CATSRAGTQSNEQFF.

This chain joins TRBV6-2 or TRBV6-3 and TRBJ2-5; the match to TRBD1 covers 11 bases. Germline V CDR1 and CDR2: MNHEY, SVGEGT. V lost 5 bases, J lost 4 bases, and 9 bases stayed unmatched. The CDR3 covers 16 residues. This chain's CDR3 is CASSPWDRGSAETQYF. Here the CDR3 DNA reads TGTGCCAGCAGTCCCTGGGACAGGGGGTCGGCAGAGACCCAGTACTTC.

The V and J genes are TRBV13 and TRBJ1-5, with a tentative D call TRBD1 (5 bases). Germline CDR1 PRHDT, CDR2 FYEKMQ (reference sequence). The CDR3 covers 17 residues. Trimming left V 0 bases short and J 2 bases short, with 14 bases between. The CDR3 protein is CASSLGVAGNGNQPQHF. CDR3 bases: TGTGCCAGCAGCTTAGGCGTCGCAGGGAACGGCAATCAGCCCCAGCATTTT.

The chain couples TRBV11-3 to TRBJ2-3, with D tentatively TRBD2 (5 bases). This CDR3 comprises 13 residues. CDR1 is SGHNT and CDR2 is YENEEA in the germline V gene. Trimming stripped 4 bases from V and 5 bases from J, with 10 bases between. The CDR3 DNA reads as TGTGCCAGCAGCTCCCGGACTGGAGATACGCAGTATTTT. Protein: CASSSRTGDTQYF.

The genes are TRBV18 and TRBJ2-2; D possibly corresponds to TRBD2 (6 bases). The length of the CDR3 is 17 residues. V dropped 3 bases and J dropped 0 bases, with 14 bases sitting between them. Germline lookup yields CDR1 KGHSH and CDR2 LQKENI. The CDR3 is CASSPVWRGTNTGELFF. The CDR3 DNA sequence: TGTGCCAGCTCACCGGTTTGGCGGGGAACGAACACCGGGGAGCTGTTTTTT.

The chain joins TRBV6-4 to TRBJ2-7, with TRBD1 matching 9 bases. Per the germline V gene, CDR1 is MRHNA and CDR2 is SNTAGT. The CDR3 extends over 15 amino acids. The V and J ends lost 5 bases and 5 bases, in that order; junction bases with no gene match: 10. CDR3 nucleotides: TGTGCCAGCAGTCCCACAGGGGGCGCGGCCCACGAGCAGTACTTC. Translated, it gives CASSPTGGAAHEQYF.

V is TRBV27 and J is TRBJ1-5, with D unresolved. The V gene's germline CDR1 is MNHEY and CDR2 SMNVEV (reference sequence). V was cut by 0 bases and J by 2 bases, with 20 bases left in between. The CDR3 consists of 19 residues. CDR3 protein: CASSLSTGFLGAGNQPQHF. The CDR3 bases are TGTGCCAGCAGTTTATCGACCGGGTTCCTGGGTGCGGGCAATCAGCCCCAGCATTTT.

CDR3: CASSVGSLGANTQYF. CDR3 DNA sequence: TGTGCCAGCAGCGTAGGTTCTTTGGGCGCAAATACGCAGTATTTT. The V and J genes are TRBV9 and TRBJ2-3, with D unresolved. Trimming removed 0 bases at V and 7 bases at J, with 15 bases between. In germline, CDR1 is SGDLS, CDR2 YYNGEE. This CDR3 comprises 15 residues.

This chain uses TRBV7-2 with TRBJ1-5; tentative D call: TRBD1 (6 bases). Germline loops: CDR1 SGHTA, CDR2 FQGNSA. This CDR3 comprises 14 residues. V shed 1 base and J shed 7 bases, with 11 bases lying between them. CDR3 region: CASSLERGGQPQHF. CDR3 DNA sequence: TGTGCCAGCAGCTTAGAAAGGGGGGGGCAGCCCCAGCATTTT.

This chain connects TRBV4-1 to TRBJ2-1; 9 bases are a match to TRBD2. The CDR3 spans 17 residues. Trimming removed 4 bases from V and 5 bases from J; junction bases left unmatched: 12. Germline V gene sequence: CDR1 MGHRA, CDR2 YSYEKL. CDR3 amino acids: CASSRVVSGRRHNEQFF. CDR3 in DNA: TGCGCCAGCAGCCGCGTAGTTAGCGGGAGAAGGCACAATGAGCAGTTCTTC.

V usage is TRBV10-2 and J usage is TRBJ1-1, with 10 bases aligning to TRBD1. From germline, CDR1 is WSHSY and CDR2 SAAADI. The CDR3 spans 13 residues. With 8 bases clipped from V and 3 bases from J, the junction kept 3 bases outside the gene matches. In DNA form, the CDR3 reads TGCGCCAGCGACAGGGGGCCTGACACTGAAGCTTTCTTT. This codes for CASDRGPDTEAFF.

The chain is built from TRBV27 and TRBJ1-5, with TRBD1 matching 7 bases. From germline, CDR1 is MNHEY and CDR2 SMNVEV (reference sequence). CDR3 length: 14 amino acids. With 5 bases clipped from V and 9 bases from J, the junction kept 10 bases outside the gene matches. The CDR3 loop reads CASSTYDRAGPQHF. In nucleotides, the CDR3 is TGTGCCAGCAGTACCTACGACAGGGCGGGGCCCCAGCATTTT.

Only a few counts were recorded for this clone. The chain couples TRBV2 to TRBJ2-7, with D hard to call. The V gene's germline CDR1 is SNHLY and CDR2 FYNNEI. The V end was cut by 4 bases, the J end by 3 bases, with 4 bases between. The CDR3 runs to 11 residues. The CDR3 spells CASSVLYEQYV. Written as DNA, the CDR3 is TGTGCCAGCAGTGTTCTCTACGAGCAGTACGTC.

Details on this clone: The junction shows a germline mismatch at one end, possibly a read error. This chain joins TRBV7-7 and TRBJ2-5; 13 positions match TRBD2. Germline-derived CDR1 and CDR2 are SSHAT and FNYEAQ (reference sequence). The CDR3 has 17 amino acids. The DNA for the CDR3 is TGTGCTAGCAGCTTAGGCGGACTAGCGGGAGTCCAAGAGACCCAGTACTTC. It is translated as CASSLGGLAGVQETQYF. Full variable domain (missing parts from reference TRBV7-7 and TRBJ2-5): GAGVSQSPRYKVTKRGQDVTLRCDPISSHATLYWYQQALGQGPEFLTYFNYEAQPDKSGLPSDRFSAERPEGSISTLTIQRTEQRDSAMYRCASSLGGLAGVQETQYFGPGTRLLVL.